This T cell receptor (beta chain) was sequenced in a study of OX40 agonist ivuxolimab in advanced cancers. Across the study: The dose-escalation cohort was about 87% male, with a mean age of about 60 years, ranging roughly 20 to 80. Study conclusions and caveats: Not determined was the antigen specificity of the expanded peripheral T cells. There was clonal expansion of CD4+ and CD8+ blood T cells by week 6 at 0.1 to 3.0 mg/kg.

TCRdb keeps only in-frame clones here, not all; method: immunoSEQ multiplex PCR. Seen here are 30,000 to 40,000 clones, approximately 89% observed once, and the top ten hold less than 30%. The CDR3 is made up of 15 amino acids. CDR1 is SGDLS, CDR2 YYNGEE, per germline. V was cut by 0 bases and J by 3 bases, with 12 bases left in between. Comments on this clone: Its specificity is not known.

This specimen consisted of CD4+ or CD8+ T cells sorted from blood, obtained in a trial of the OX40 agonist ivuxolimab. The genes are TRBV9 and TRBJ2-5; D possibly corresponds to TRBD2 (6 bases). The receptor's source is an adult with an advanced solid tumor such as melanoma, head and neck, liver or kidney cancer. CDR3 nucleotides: TGTGCCAGCAGCGTAGGGCTGGGGGGTGAAGAGACCCAGTACTTC. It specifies CASSVGLGGEETQYF.